A selection of T cell receptor beta chains follows, all from one sample in a study of CD8 T cell repertoires and HIV-1 epitope variants. Repertoires were generated with immunoSEQ multiplex PCR, while TCRdb's copy carries only in-frame clones and drops some. The sample lists approximately 6,000 clones; 65% to 75% were seen once. Their antigens remain unidentified. The source material was cultured CD8+ T cells derived from PBMCs. These TCRs come from a male donor with HIV. CDR3s include the opening cysteine and the closing phenylalanine or tryptophan. Each record gives: V gene, D gene, CDR3 length, J gene, clone size, CDR3 DNA, CDR3 protein. D genes are given only for firm matches. For some rows the clone size is stated as once, few or many, or as a class when expanded; others skip it.

TRBV6-4	-	15	TRBJ2-1	-	TGTGCCAGCAGAAACCAGGGGCCCTCCTACAATGAGCAGTTCTTC	CASRNQGPSYNEQFF
TRBV6-1	-	13	TRBJ1-1	few	TGTGCCAGCAGGTCGGGGGGAGTCACTGAAGCTTTCTTT	CASRSGGVTEAFF
TRBV28	TRBD1	15	TRBJ1-2	-	TGTGCCAGCAGTACTTGGACAGGGGGCGACTATGGCTACACCTTC	CASSTWTGGDYGYTF
TRBV19	-	15	TRBJ1-1	few	TGTGCCAGTAGTCGGGCCCTAGGGAAGGACACTGAAGCTTTCTTT	CASSRALGKDTEAFF
TRBV4-3	TRBD1	15	TRBJ1-2	few	TGCGCCAGCAGCCAAGATCTGGACAGGCTCTATGGCTACACCTTC	CASSQDLDRLYGYTF
TRBV5-8	TRBD1	13	TRBJ2-7	-	TGTGCCAGCAGCCGACAGGGATCCTACGAGCAGTACTTC	CASSRQGSYEQYF
TRBV7-3	TRBD2	18	TRBJ2-1	once	TGTGCCAGCAGCATGAACCCGGGACTAGCGGGATTAAACAATGAGCAGTTCTTC	CASSMNPGLAGLNNEQFF
TRBV4-1	TRBD1	15	TRBJ2-7	few	TGCGCCAGCAGCCAAGGACAGGGTGGCTCCTACGAGCAGTACTTC	CASSQGQGGSYEQYF
TRBV9	TRBD2	16	TRBJ2-3	-	TGTGCCAGCAGCCCTTTAGCGGGGCCTGTCGGAGATACGCAGTATTTT	CASSPLAGPVGDTQYF
TRBV25-1	-	10	TRBJ1-3	few	TGTGCCAGCAGTGCGAACACCATATATTTT	CASSANTIYF
TRBV6-5	-	14	TRBJ1-3	-	TGTGCCAGCAGTTATACAGGGCCTGGAAACACCATATATTTT	CASSYTGPGNTIYF
TRBV19	-	15	TRBJ1-5	-	TGTGCCAGTAGTATTGGATTGCAGACTAATCAGCCCCAGCATTTT	CASSIGLQTNQPQHF
TRBV5-4	-	14	TRBJ2-3	-	TGTGCCAGCAGCTTGAGCGGGTGGGCAGATACGCAGTATTTT	CASSLSGWADTQYF
TRBV6-6	-	13	TRBJ2-1	-	TGTGCCAGCAGTTCCCCCCCAGACAATGAGCAGTTCTTC	CASSSPPDNEQFF
TRBV4-3	TRBD2	16	TRBJ2-1	-	TGCGCCAGCAGCCAAGACACTAGCGGGCGCTACAATGAGCAGTTCTTC	CASSQDTSGRYNEQFF
TRBV19	TRBD1	14	TRBJ2-5	-	TGTGCCAGTAGCGGGACAGGGGCGACGGAGACCCAGTACTTC	CASSGTGATETQYF
TRBV23-1	-	14	TRBJ1-2	-	TGCGCCAGCAGTCCCAAGGGGGACTTCTATGGCTACACCTTC	CASSPKGDFYGYTF
TRBV11-2	TRBD1	14	TRBJ2-2	-	TGTGCCAGCAGCCGACAGGGGGCGGCTGGGGAGCTGTTTTTT	CASSRQGAAGELFF
TRBV7-6	-	15	TRBJ2-7	few	TGTGCCAGCAGCCCCGGGCTTAGGGATACCTACGAGCAGTACTTC	CASSPGLRDTYEQYF
TRBV6-5	-	15	TRBJ2-3	-	TGTGCCAGCAGTCGCCAGGGGGGGGACACAGATACGCAGTATTTT	CASSRQGGDTDTQYF
TRBV28	TRBD1	16	TRBJ2-7	-	TGTGCCAGCAGCTACCCGACCGGGACAGGGGGATACGAGCAGTACTTC	CASSYPTGTGGYEQYF
TRBV12-2	-	20	TRBJ2-5	-	TGTGCAAGTCGCTTAGGTACCTTGGGGCCACCAAATGGGCACCAAGAGACCCAGTACTTC	CASRLGTLGPPNGHQETQYF
TRBV7-6	-	11	TRBJ1-1	-	TGTGCCAGCAGCAAACAGGGCGAGGCTTTCTTT	CASSKQGEAFF
TRBV10-3	-	13	TRBJ1-2	-	TGTGCCATCAGTGAGTCGGAGGGCTATGGCTACACCTTC	CAISESEGYGYTF
TRBV28	-	13	TRBJ1-3	-	TGTGCCAGCAGTTTCGGGGGAGGGAACACCATATATTTT	CASSFGGGNTIYF
TRBV11-3	TRBD1	15	TRBJ2-3	-	TGTGCCAGCAGCCCAGGACAGGGCAACACAGATACGCAGTATTTT	CASSPGQGNTDTQYF
TRBV18	-	15	TRBJ2-5	-	TGTGCCAGCTCACTCAAGTCGATTTACCAAGAGACCCAGTACTTC	CASSLKSIYQETQYF
TRBV7-6	-	14	TRBJ1-4	-	TGTGCCAGCAGCCCTTGGGACAATAATGAAAAACTGTTTTTT	CASSPWDNNEKLFF
TRBV7-9	TRBD2	15	TRBJ2-1	-	TGTGCCAGCAGCCAATCCTCGGGGGGGCCGAATGAGCAGTTCTTC	CASSQSSGGPNEQFF
TRBV5-1	TRBD1	13	TRBJ1-2	-	TGCGCCAGCAGCTCGACAGGGATCATTGGCTACACCTTC	CASSSTGIIGYTF
TRBV5-6	TRBD1	16	TRBJ2-2	-	TGTGCCAGCAGCTTTGGGACAGGGGATATCACCGGGGAGCTGTTTTTT	CASSFGTGDITGELFF
TRBV7-2	TRBD2	17	TRBJ2-3	once	TGTGCCAGCAGCTTAGCCAGCACTAGCGGGAGGTCAGATACGCAGTATTTT	CASSLASTSGRSDTQYF
TRBV11-2	-	14	TRBJ2-2	-	TGTGCCAGCAGCCTGAGTCGGAAGACCGGGGAGCTGTTTTTT	CASSLSRKTGELFF
TRBV6-5	TRBD1	14	TRBJ2-1	-	TGTGCCAGCAGCCTAGGGACAGGGGGCTATGAGCAGTTCTTC	CASSLGTGGYEQFF
TRBV28	-	15	TRBJ2-7	-	TGTGCCAGCAGTGTGAGACTAGGTGTAAGCTACGAGCAGTACTTC	CASSVRLGVSYEQYF
TRBV5-1	-	13	TRBJ1-1	few	TGCGCCAGCAGCCACGAGCGGACCACTGAAGCTTTCTTT	CASSHERTTEAFF
TRBV7-9	TRBD2	17	TRBJ2-7	-	TGTGCCAGCAGCCCGGAGGGACTAGCGGTTAGCTCCTACGAGCAGTACTTC	CASSPEGLAVSSYEQYF
TRBV19	-	14	TRBJ2-7	-	TGTGCCAGTAGTGCAGAGGACGGCGCCTACGAGCAGTACTTC	CASSAEDGAYEQYF
TRBV5-1	TRBD1	13	TRBJ1-5	medium-sized	TGCGCCAGCAGCCCGACAGGGCATCAGCCCCAGCATTTT	CASSPTGHQPQHF
TRBV19	-	16	TRBJ1-2	few	TGTGCCAGTAGTATAGAAGGGCAGGAAATTAACTATGGCTACACCTTC	CASSIEGQEINYGYTF